This TCR beta chain was recovered during a study of T cell repertoires in cytomegalovirus infection. Looking at the study overall: Indicated by public TCR beta signatures were CMV infection and matching HLA type. Study-level points and caveats: In two of eight donors, the top clonotype was HLA-C-restricted CMV-specific. Cumulative frequency of public TCR beta families picked out carriers of CMV plus the relevant HLA.

The CDR3 is 20 amino acids. Looked up from germline, CDR1 is MDHEN and CDR2 is SYDVKM. V was cut by 4 bases and J by 9 bases, with 34 bases left in between. TCRdb reanalysed the reads using MiXCR and keeps one entry per CDR3 protein. Of about 360,000 distinct CDR3 sequences in the sample, around 18% were seen once. This clonotype was observed at least ten times. The antigen is not known. The chain employs TRBV28 and TRBJ2-4; a weak D match, TRBD2 (6 bases). Sequencing used PBMCs. The source of this sequence is a human donor in good health (CMV status not recorded). Some clones in this sample may be carry-over from other donors' samples. In nucleotides, the CDR3 is TGTGCCAGCAGTTCAGGACTACGCTCCTCTCTCGGCCCGATGCACAGCATTCAGTACTTC. Its translation is CASSSGLRSSLGPMHSIQYF.